Shown below are 7 T cell receptor beta chains from a single sample sequenced in a study of regulatory T cells in long-lasting Graves disease. iRepertoire HTBI primers and Arm-PCR of CDR3 regions built TCR beta libraries. MiXCR was run by TCRdb on the multiplex PCR reads, yielding one entry per CDR3 protein. This sample has 530,000 or so distinct CDR3 sequences, with roughly 13% found just once. Time point meaning: newly diagnosed GD, antithyroid drugs for less than 3 months. PBMC-derived RNA was used for the TCR library. These data are also associated with another study on T cells in Graves' hyperthyroidism and ophthalmopathy.

The sample consisted of peripheral blood mononuclear cells (PBMCs), taken at new diagnosis, from a patient treated with antithyroid drugs. The receptors shown here come from a man younger than 40 with Graves disease.

This clonotype has a handful of counts. The chain combines TRBV30 with TRBJ1-1; TRBD1 aligns across 12 bases. Germline loops: CDR1 GTSNPN, CDR2 SVGIG (reference sequence). This CDR3 is built from 16 residues. Unmatched junction bases numbered 9, after V lost 0 bases and J lost 7 bases. The CDR3 region has the DNA TGTGCCTGGAGTGTACCAGGGACAGGGGGCTCGCGTGAAGCTTTCTTT. As protein: CAWSVPGTGGSREAFF.

The V call is TRBV12-3 or TRBV12-4, the J call TRBJ2-5; D possibly uses TRBD1 or TRBD2 (5 bases each). Trimming left V 8 bases short and J 0 bases short, with 13 bases between. The CDR3 is made up of 14 amino acids. The CDR3 loop is CASLRGEYQETQYF. The CDR3 DNA reads TGTGCCAGCCTGAGGGGCGAGTACCAAGAGACCCAGTACTTC.

This clonotype was detected ten times or more. The chain couples TRBV11-1 to TRBJ2-3; possible D gene TRBD1, 5 bases. Germline V CDR1 and CDR2: SGHAT, FQDESV (reference sequence). The ends were cut back, 6 bases at V and 4 bases at J, with 26 bases in the middle. The CDR3 consists of 18 residues. The DNA of the CDR3 is TGTGCCAGCAGGCCCATGGGCTGGGGCTCCTCAGGTCCAGATACGCAGTATTTT. Translated: CASRPMGWGSSGPDTQYF.

This clonotype was observed at least ten times. V usage is TRBV2 and J usage is TRBJ1-1; 9 bases line up with TRBD1. After removal of 7 bases from V and 4 bases from J, the junction contained 4 bases not matched to a gene. This CDR3 spans 13 amino acids. CDR1 is SNHLY, CDR2 FYNNEI, per germline. The CDR3 region has the DNA TGTGCCAGCAACAGGGGGCGGGGCACTGAAGCTTTCTTT. Translated: CASNRGRGTEAFF.

This clonotype was seen only a few times. The chain recombines TRBV6-2 or TRBV6-3 with TRBJ2-3; 7 bases are a match to TRBD2. The CDR3 sequence is 15 residues long. Trimming at V came to 11 bases and at J to 5 bases, leaving 16 bases not matched to a gene. The germline V gene encodes CDR1 MNHEY and CDR2 SVGEGT. This CDR3 reads CAFSRVLARLDTQYF. The CDR3 region has the DNA TGTGCCTTCAGCAGGGTACTAGCGCGACTAGATACGCAGTATTTT.

The table lists this clonotype with many counts. V usage is TRBV20-1 and J usage is TRBJ2-5; 10 nucleotides agree with TRBD1. The CDR3 is 14 residues long. J was trimmed by 5 bases and V by 6 bases; bases with no gene match: 9. Germline V gene lookup returns CDR1 DFQATT and CDR2 SNEGSKA (reference sequence). The CDR3 nucleotides read TGCAGTGCGCGATCGACAGGGGGCGGGGAGACCCAGTACTTC. This encodes CSARSTGGGETQYF.

The chain links TRBV6-1 to TRBJ1-1; TRBD1 matches at 8 bases. Trimming at V came to 6 bases and at J to 1 base, leaving 4 bases not matched to a gene. The CDR3 consists of 14 residues. Per the germline V gene, CDR1 is MNHNS and CDR2 is SASEGT. The CDR3 DNA reads as TGTGCCAGCAGCAATGACAGGGGGAACACTGAAGCTTTCTTT. Amino acid sequence: CASSNDRGNTEAFF.